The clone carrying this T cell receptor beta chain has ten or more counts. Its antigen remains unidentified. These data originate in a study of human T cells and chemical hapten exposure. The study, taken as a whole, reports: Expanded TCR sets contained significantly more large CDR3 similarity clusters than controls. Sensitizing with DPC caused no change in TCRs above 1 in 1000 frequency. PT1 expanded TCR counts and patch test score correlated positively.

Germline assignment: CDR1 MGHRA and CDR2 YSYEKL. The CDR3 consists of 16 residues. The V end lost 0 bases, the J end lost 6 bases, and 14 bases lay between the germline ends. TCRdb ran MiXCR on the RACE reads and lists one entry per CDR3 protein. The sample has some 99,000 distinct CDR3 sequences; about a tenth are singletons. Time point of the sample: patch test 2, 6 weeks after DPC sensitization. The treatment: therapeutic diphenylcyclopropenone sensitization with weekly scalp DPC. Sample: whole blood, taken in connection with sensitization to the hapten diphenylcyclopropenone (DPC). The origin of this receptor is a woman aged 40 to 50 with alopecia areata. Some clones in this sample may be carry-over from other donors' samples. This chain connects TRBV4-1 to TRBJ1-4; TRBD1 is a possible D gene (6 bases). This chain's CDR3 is CASSQDLDSFYEKLFF. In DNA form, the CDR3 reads TGCGCCAGCAGCCAAGATTTGGACAGTTTCTATGAAAAACTGTTTTTT.